Presented here are 8 T cell receptor beta chains from one specimen sequenced in a study of cytomegalovirus exposure and HLA in healthy donors (dated by TCRdb to between 2016 and 2019). The library relied on the immunoSEQ multiplex PCR assay. For the multiplex PCR, a mixture combining 60 forward primers for TCR Vbeta segments and 13 reverse primers for TCR Jbeta segments was used. This is the immuneACCESS table as TCRdb keeps it, with only in-frame sequences that have V and J called. A part of the clones is gone; compared with another copy, unresolved V genes explain less than half, and the rest is unexplained. The sample has 60,000 to 75,000 clones on record. 3% to 4% of the sample is taken by the ten largest. Sequenced input: PBMCs. The receptor source for this set is a female donor in good health and CMV-seropositive.

The CDR3 DNA reads as TGTGCCAGCAGCACAGGGGATGAGCAGTTCTTC. This codes for CASSTGDEQFF. The V call is TRBV6-4, the J call TRBJ2-1; 7 bases are a match to TRBD1. With 6 bases clipped from V and 8 bases from J, the junction kept 1 base outside the gene matches. This CDR3 spans 11 amino acids. The V gene's germline CDR1 is MRHNA and CDR2 SNTAGT.

The chain carries TRBV5-4 and TRBJ2-1; tentative D call: TRBD2 (10 bases). Trimming took off 3 bases at V and 4 bases at J, with 23 bases between the two ends. CDR1 and CDR2 (germline): SGHNT, YYREEE (reference sequence). This CDR3 has 18 amino acids. As DNA, the CDR3 is TGTGCCAGCAGCTCGGGACAGGGTGCACTAGCGGGATACAATGAGCAGTTCTTC. It translates to CASSSGQGALAGYNEQFF.

The chain's CDR3 is CASSFQSGGPYEQYF. The CDR3 DNA is TGTGCCAGCAGCTTCCAGAGCGGGGGGCCCTACGAGCAGTACTTC. The chain combines TRBV7-2 with TRBJ2-7; TRBD2 matches 9 bases. Trimming took 3 bases from V and 2 from J; bases not matched to a gene: 5. Germline V gives CDR1 SGHTA, CDR2 FQGNSA. This CDR3 spans 15 amino acids.

The rearrangement links TRBV11-2 to TRBJ2-2; TRBD2 matches at 8 bases. Germline lookup yields CDR1 SGHAT and CDR2 FQNNGV. V was pared by 8 bases and J by 0 bases, with 11 bases of the junction left unmatched. The CDR3 is 17 amino acids. This chain's CDR3 is CASGPIHSGTNTGELFF. For the CDR3, the DNA is TGTGCCAGCGGACCAATCCATAGCGGGACGAACACCGGGGAGCTGTTTTTT.

The V and J genes are TRBV5-1 and TRBJ2-7, with D perhaps matching TRBD2 (6 bases). V dropped 2 bases and J dropped 6 bases, with 12 bases sitting between them. Germline CDR1 SGHRS, CDR2 YFSETQ. CDR3 size: 13 residues. DNA of the CDR3: TGCGCCAGCAGCTTCCGGTTGACTAGCGAGCAGTACTTC. Protein sequence: CASSFRLTSEQYF.

The chain recombines TRBV15 with TRBJ2-7; 12 bases map to TRBD1. V trimming: 0 bases; J trimming: 6 bases; junction bases outside the gene matches: 6. The CDR3 totals 16 residues. Germline V gene sequence: CDR1 LNHNV, CDR2 YYDKDF (reference sequence). CDR3 DNA sequence: TGTGCCACCAGCAGAGATCCAGGGACAGGGGGCGGCGAGCAGTACTTC. Its translation: CATSRDPGTGGGEQYF.

The chain recombines TRBV6-5 with TRBJ1-2; 9 bases map to TRBD1. There are 14 residues in the CDR3. The germline gives CDR1 MNHEY, CDR2 SVGAGI. After removal of 6 bases from V and 0 bases from J, the junction contained 2 bases not matched to a gene. The CDR3 DNA sequence: TGTGCCAGCAGGGGGGACAGGGCTAACTATGGCTACACCTTC. This codes for CASRGDRANYGYTF.

This chain joins TRBV27 and TRBJ2-3; TRBD2 matches 7 bases. Per the germline V gene, CDR1 is MNHEY and CDR2 is SMNVEV (reference sequence). There are 15 residues in the CDR3. V shed 7 bases and J 4 bases; nucleotides not matched to a gene: 11. CDR3 DNA: TGTGCCAGCAAAAAGGGCGGGAGAGGGGCAGATACGCAGTATTTT. It specifies CASKKGGRGADTQYF.